The next 5 T cell receptor beta chains were all read from a single sample in a study of blood T cell repertoires in COVID-19. Using immunoSEQ multiplex PCR, the repertoire was profiled, and TCRdb retains in-frame clones only, with some absent. This sample carries some 60,000 clones, around 90% of them seen once, and the ten largest clones take about 2.1%. Sequenced: peripheral blood. Every receptor here comes from a man in his 60s with acute or convalescent COVID-19.

This chain connects TRBV24-1 to TRBJ2-3; possibly TRBD2 for D (5 bases). Germline CDR1 KGHDR, CDR2 SFDVKD. V lost 4 bases to trimming and J lost 1 base, with 14 bases between them. The CDR3 loop spans 16 amino acids. Here the CDR3 reads CATSEEGGGRTDTQYF. DNA of the CDR3: TGTGCCACCAGTGAAGAAGGTGGCGGGCGCACAGATACGCAGTATTTT.

V and J are TRBV5-1 and TRBJ2-1; TRBD2 aligns across 12 bases. V shed 1 base and J 6 bases; nucleotides not matched to a gene: 2. Germline V lookup: CDR1 SGHRS, CDR2 YFSETQ. CDR3 length: 15 residues. The CDR3 loop is CASSLLGLAGNEQFF. CDR3 DNA sequence: TGCGCCAGCAGCTTGTTGGGACTAGCGGGCAATGAGCAGTTCTTC.

The chain uses TRBV7-2 and TRBJ2-7, with TRBD2 matching over 11 bases. The CDR3 is 14 residues long. CDR1 and CDR2 (germline): SGHTA, FQGNSA. Trimming took 5 bases from V and 3 from J; bases not matched to a gene: 3. The CDR3 protein is CASSAGLAVYEQYF. For the CDR3, the DNA is TGTGCCAGCAGCGCGGGACTAGCGGTCTACGAGCAGTACTTC.

This rearrangement joins TRBV28 to TRBJ1-2; 7 bases are a match to TRBD1. The CDR3 is made up of 15 amino acids. The V gene end was trimmed by 7 bases and the J gene end by 6 bases; junction bases not matched to a gene: 14. Germline V gives CDR1 MDHEN, CDR2 SYDVKM. The CDR3 nucleotides are TGTGCCAGCACCCCTCTCGGGGACAGAATGGATGGCTACACCTTC. Its translation is CASTPLGDRMDGYTF.

The chain recombines TRBV5-6 with TRBJ2-7, with 7 bases lining up with TRBD2. This CDR3 region has 13 residues. Germline lookup yields CDR1 SGHDT and CDR2 YYEEEE. After removal of 4 bases from V and 3 bases from J, the junction contained 4 bases not matched to a gene. The CDR3 protein is CASSPGGGYEQYF. Here the CDR3 DNA reads TGTGCCAGCAGCCCGGGCGGGGGCTACGAGCAGTACTTC.